The T cell receptor beta chain described here comes from a study of identifying expanded T cells in peripheral blood. This CDR3 region has 13 residues. Trimming stripped 4 bases from V and 2 bases from J, with 9 bases between. CDR1 and CDR2 (germline): SGHRS, YFSETQ. Healthy donors had no documented immune events, such as infections, while sampled. Method: immunoSEQ multiplex PCR; TCRdb's copy keeps in-frame clones and lacks some. The table includes 70,000 to 95,000 clones, 88% detected once. Sample: blood. This sequence joins TRBV5-1 and TRBJ1-2; possible D gene TRBD1, 5 bases. This sequence originates from a person aged 18 to 75 in good health. In DNA form, the CDR3 reads TGCGCCAGCAGCAACGACAGAAACTATGGCTACACCTTC. Its translation: CASSNDRNYGYTF.